This entry lists 11 T cell receptor beta chains sequenced from one sample in a study of tumor and adjacent non-tumor tissue in lung cancer. The template was RNA from unsorted bulk tissue. The normal lung tissue was taken more than 3 cm from the tumor edge. The library came from three nested PCR rounds adapted from ARM-PCR protocols. TCRdb re-derived calls from the multiplex PCR reads in MiXCR, one entry per CDR3 protein. The sample includes 90,000 to 100,000 distinct CDR3 sequences, 80% seen only once; the top ten take roughly 33%. Sequenced material: distant non-tumor lung tissue. These receptors all stem from a man aged 60 to 75 with small cell lung cancer.

This clonotype was picked up many times. V is TRBV24-1 and J is TRBJ2-5; 8 positions agree with TRBD1. The V segment lost 3 bases and the J segment 5 bases; nucleotides outside the gene matches: 7. CDR1 is KGHDR and CDR2 is SFDVKD in the germline V gene. The length of the CDR3 is 15 residues. The CDR3, as DNA: TGTGCCACCAGTGATGCCGGACAGGGCGGGGAGACCCAGTACTTC. It codes for CATSDAGQGGETQYF.

For this clonotype: The junction does not match germline at one end; this may be a read error. The gene calls are TRBV6-1 and TRBJ2-4, with TRBD1 matching over 8 bases. The CDR3 loop spans 17 amino acids. CDR1 and CDR2 from the germline V gene are MNHNS and SASEGT. The CDR3 here is CTSSEFRTGMAKNIQYF. CDR3 in DNA: TGTACCAGCAGTGAATTTAGGACAGGGATGGCCAAAAACATTCAGTACTTC.

The V gene is TRBV4-2, the J gene TRBJ1-5, with 10 bases matching TRBD1. Unmatched junction bases numbered 12, after V lost 7 bases and J lost 6 bases. Germline CDR1 and CDR2: LGHNA and YNFKEQ. The CDR3 covers 16 residues. Written as DNA, the CDR3 is TGTGCCAGCAATCTAGCCGGGACAGGGGATACTCAGCCCCAGCATTTT. It specifies CASNLAGTGDTQPQHF.

As for this clonotype: No conserved phenylalanine or tryptophan is present at the end of the CDR3, so a read error is the likely explanation. V usage is TRBV11-2 and J usage is TRBJ2-7; D call uncertain. CDR3 length: 14 amino acids. Trimming removed 5 bases from V and 0 bases from J, with 11 bases in between. Germline V gives CDR1 SGHAT, CDR2 FQNNGV. In DNA, the CDR3 is TGTGCCAGCAGCCCCGAGTTGACCTCCTACGAGCAGTACGCA. This translates into CASSPELTSYEQYA.

A word on this clonotype: The junction departs from the called germline gene at one end, perhaps through a read error. This chain joins TRBV6-2 or TRBV6-3 and TRBJ2-3, with D possibly being TRBD2 (5 bases). This CDR3 is 13 amino acids long. Germline CDR1 is MNHEY and CDR2 is SVGEGT. The DNA of the CDR3 is TGTGCCAGCAGTGACTCGAGCCGGGGTAAGGAGTATTTT. This translates into CASSDSSRGKEYF.

This clonotype showed up just a few times. V and J are TRBV2 and TRBJ1-4, with D hard to call. This CDR3 has 16 residues. Trimming took off 6 bases at V and 7 bases at J, with 21 bases between the two ends. In germline, CDR1 is SNHLY, CDR2 FYNNEI. The CDR3 bases are TGTGCCAGCAGGACAATAAACCCGGACGGAATTGAAAAACTGTTTTTT. Its protein product is CASRTINPDGIEKLFF.

As to this clonotype: The junction departs from germline at one end; a sequencing error may be responsible. The chain is built from TRBV29-1 and TRBJ2-2, with 7 bases that match TRBD2. The CDR3 extends over 14 amino acids. The V gene's germline CDR1 is SQVTM and CDR2 ANQGSEA. CDR3 sequence reads: CSIWWGRVAGELFF. Here the CDR3 DNA reads TGCAGCATCTGGTGGGGGAGGGTGGCCGGAGAGCTGTTTTTT.

The V gene is TRBV4-2, the J gene TRBJ1-3; 8 nucleotides agree with TRBD1. The CDR3 loop spans 17 amino acids. The V segment lost 0 bases and the J segment 2 bases; nucleotides outside the gene matches: 6. CDR1 LGHNA and CDR2 YNFKEQ come from the germline V gene. The CDR3: CASSQDKRQGTGNTIYF. CDR3 DNA sequence: TGTGCCAGCAGCCAAGACAAGAGACAGGGGACTGGAAACACCATATATTTT.

V gene TRBV7-9 combines with J gene TRBJ1-2; tentative D call: TRBD1 (5 bases). V lost 7 bases and J lost 4, with 22 bases in between. This CDR3 region has 16 residues. Germline CDR1 and CDR2: SEHNR and FQNEAQ (reference sequence). The CDR3 reads CASNPTQGGVVYGYTF. The CDR3 nucleotides read TGTGCCAGCAACCCAACGCAGGGTGGGGTCGTCTATGGCTACACCTTC.

In regard to this clonotype: Its ends do not fully match the called genes, so a read error is possible. The V gene is TRBV4-1, the J gene TRBJ2-7, with D perhaps TRBD2 (5 bases). The CDR3 sequence is 16 residues long. The germline V gene has CDR1 MGHRA and CDR2 YSYEKL. CDR3 coding DNA: TGCACCAGCGGCCAAGATCAGCGGAGCCCCTACGACGAGCAGTACTTC. Its translation is CTSGQDQRSPYDEQYF.

As concerns this clonotype: The conserved phenylalanine or tryptophan is not found at the CDR3 terminus, so this likely reflects a read error. The rearrangement uses TRBV28 and TRBJ2-1, with no clear D. Germline values: CDR1 MDHEN, CDR2 SYDVKM. The CDR3 extends over 11 amino acids. As DNA, the CDR3 is TGTGCTAGCCTTGGGAACAATGAGCAGTTCTTA. Protein sequence: CASLGNNEQFL.